The 8 T cell receptor beta chains listed next were all sequenced from one sample in a study of OX40 agonist ivuxolimab in advanced cancers. TCRdb's table, derived via immunoSEQ multiplex PCR, lists solely in-frame clones and lacks some. This table has about 99,000 clones, around 95% appearing once. The material sequenced was CD4+ or CD8+ T cells sorted from blood, taken in a trial of the OX40 agonist ivuxolimab. These receptors all come from an adult with an advanced solid tumor such as melanoma, head and neck, liver or kidney cancer.

The chain employs TRBV6-5 and TRBJ2-1, with TRBD2 as a possible D gene (6 bases). The V gene lost 6 bases and the J gene lost 2 bases, with 8 bases spanning the gap. Germline V lookup: CDR1 MNHEY, CDR2 SVGAGI. The CDR3 is 13 residues long. CDR3 protein: CASRGLTYNEQFF. CDR3 DNA sequence: TGTGCCAGCAGGGGACTTACCTACAATGAGCAGTTCTTC.

The CDR3 DNA follows: TGTGCCAGCAGCTTAGATTTTAGCTACGAGCAGTACTTC. Translated: CASSLDFSYEQYF. The gene calls are TRBV7-9 and TRBJ2-7; D unresolved. This CDR3 is 13 amino acids long. V gave up 1 base and J gave up 3 bases, with 7 bases separating them. Germline CDR1 reads SEHNR; CDR2 reads FQNEAQ (reference sequence).

Concerning this clone: This CDR3 is also generated by other DNA sequences in the sample. The V and J genes are TRBV10-3 and TRBJ2-7, with 9 positions matching TRBD1. This CDR3 contains 13 residues. Per the germline V gene, CDR1 is ENHRY and CDR2 is SYGVKD. V dropped 5 bases and J dropped 3; count of bases not matched to a gene: 2. CDR3 bases: TGTGCCATCAGTCCGGGACAGGGCTACGAGCAGTACTTC. This sequence encodes CAISPGQGYEQYF.

The V gene is TRBV6-1, the J gene TRBJ1-4; D remains unclear. Trimming left V 5 bases short and J 0 bases short, with 10 bases between. The CDR3 length is 15 residues. From germline, CDR1 is MNHNS and CDR2 SASEGT. As DNA, the CDR3 is TGTGCCAGCAGTTTTCGATCAGCAACTAATGAAAAACTGTTTTTT. Translation gives CASSFRSATNEKLFF.

V usage is TRBV28 and J usage is TRBJ1-4; 10 positions agree with TRBD1. The CDR3 is 14 amino acids. V gave up 6 bases and J gave up 6 bases; unmatched junction bases: 4. Germline CDR1 MDHEN, CDR2 SYDVKM. Here the CDR3 reads CASSTGTGDEKLFF. CDR3 in DNA: TGTGCCAGCAGCACCGGGACAGGGGATGAAAAACTGTTTTTT.

The chain couples TRBV18 to TRBJ2-3, with 12 bases identical to TRBD2. The V and J ends lost 1 base and 5 bases, in that order; junction bases with no gene match: 4. The CDR3 has 16 amino acids. CDR1 and CDR2 (germline): KGHSH, LQKENI. The CDR3 region has the DNA TGTGCCAGCTCACCACTGACTAGCGGGGGTAGAGATACGCAGTATTTT. Amino acid sequence: CASSPLTSGGRDTQYF.

The chain couples TRBV11-1 to TRBJ2-7, with a weak D call TRBD1 (6 bases). CDR1 is SGHAT, CDR2 FQDESV, per germline (reference sequence). The CDR3 has 13 amino acids. Trimming took off 5 bases at V and 1 base at J, with 9 bases between the two ends. The CDR3 sequence is CASSARGSYEQYF. CDR3 DNA sequence: TGTGCCAGCAGCGCCAGGGGATCCTACGAGCAGTACTTC.

The V gene is TRBV19, the J gene TRBJ2-1; D is unresolved. The length of the CDR3 is 12 residues. V was cut by 3 bases and J by 4 bases, with 4 bases left in between. CDR1 is LNHDA, CDR2 SQIVND, per germline (reference sequence). The CDR3 region is CASSMGYNEQFF. CDR3 in DNA: TGTGCCAGTAGTATGGGGTACAATGAGCAGTTCTTC.